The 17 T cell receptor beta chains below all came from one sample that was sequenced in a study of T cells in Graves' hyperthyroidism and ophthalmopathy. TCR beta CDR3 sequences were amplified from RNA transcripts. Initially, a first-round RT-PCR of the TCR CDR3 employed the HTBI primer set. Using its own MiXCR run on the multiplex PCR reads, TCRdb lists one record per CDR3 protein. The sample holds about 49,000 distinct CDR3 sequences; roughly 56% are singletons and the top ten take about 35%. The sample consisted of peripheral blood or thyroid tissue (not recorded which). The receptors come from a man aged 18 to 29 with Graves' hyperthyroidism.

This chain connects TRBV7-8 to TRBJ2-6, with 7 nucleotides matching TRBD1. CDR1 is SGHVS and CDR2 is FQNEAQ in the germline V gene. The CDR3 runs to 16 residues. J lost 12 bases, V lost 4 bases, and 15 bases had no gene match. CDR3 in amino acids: CASSSYRGDGTSVLTF. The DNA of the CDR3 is TGTGCCAGCAGCTCTTACAGGGGCGATGGTACCAGCGTCCTGACTTTC.

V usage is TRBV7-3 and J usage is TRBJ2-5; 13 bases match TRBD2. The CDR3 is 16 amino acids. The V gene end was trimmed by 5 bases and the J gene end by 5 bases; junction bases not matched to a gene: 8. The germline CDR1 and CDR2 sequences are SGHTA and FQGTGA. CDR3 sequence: CASSPRGLAGVETQYF. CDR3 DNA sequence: TGTGCCAGCAGCCCCCGTGGACTAGCGGGAGTTGAGACCCAGTACTTC.

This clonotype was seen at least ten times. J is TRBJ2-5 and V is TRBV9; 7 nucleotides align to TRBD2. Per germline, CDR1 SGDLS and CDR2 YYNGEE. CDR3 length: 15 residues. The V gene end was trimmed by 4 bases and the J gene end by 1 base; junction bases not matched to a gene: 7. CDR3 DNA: TGTGCCAGCAGCCCCTGGGGGGGATCCCAAGAGACCCAGTACTTC. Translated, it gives CASSPWGGSQETQYF.

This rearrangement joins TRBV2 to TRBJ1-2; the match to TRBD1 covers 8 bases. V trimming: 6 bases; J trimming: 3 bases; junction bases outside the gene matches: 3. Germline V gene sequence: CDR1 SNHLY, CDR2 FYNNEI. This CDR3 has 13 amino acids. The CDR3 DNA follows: TGTGCCAGCAGCCCGGACAGGGACTATGGCTACACCTTC. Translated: CASSPDRDYGYTF.

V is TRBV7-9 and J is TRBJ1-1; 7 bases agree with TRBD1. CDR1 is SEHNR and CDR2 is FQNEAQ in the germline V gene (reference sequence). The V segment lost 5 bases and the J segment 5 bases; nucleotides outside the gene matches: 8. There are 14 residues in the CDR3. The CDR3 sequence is CASSQGGALTEAFF. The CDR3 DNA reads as TGTGCCAGCAGCCAAGGGGGCGCATTGACTGAAGCTTTCTTT.

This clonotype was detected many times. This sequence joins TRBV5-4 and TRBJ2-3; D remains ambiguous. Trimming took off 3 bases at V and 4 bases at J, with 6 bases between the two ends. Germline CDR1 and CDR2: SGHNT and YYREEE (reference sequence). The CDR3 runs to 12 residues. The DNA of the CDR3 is TGTGCCAGCAGCTCCCCCGCAGATACGCAGTATTTT. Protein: CASSSPADTQYF.

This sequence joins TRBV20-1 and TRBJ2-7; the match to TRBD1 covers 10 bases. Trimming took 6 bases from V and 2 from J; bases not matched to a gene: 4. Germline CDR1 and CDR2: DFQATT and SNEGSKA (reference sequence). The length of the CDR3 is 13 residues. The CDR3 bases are TGCAGTGCCGGGACAGGGGTGACCTACGAGCAGTACTTC. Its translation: CSAGTGVTYEQYF.

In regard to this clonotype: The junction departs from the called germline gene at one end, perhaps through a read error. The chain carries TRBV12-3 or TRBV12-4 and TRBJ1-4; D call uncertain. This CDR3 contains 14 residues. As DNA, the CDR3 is TGTGTCAGCACCTTAACTGCAACTAATGAAAAACTGTTTTTT. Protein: CVSTLTATNEKLFF.

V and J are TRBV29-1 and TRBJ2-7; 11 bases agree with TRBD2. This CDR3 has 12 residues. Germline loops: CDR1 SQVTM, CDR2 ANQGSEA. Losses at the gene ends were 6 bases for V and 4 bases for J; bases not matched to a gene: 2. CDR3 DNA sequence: TGCAGCGTCCTAGCGGGAGGATACGAGCAGTACTTC. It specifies CSVLAGGYEQYF.

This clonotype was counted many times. The DNA for the CDR3 is TGCAGTGCTAGGCTAGCGGGAGGAGGTACCGGGGAGCTGTTTTTT. Translated, it gives CSARLAGGGTGELFF. This chain links TRBV20-1 with TRBJ2-2, with 11 bases lining up with TRBD2. This CDR3 comprises 15 residues. With 3 bases clipped from V and 5 bases from J, the junction kept 5 bases outside the gene matches. The germline V gene has CDR1 DFQATT and CDR2 SNEGSKA (reference sequence).

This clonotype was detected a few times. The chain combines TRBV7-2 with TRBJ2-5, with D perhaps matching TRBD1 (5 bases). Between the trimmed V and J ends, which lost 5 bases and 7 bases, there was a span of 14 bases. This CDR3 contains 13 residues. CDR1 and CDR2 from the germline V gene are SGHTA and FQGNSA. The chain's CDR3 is CASSKLGQGTQYF. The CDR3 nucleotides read TGTGCCAGCAGCAAACTGGGGCAGGGGACCCAGTACTTC.

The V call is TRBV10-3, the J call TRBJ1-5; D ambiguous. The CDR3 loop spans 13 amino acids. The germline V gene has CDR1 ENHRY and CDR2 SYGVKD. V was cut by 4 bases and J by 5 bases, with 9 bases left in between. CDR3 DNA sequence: TGTGCCATCAGTGCCTCTGATGATCAGCCCCAGCATTTT. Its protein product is CAISASDDQPQHF.

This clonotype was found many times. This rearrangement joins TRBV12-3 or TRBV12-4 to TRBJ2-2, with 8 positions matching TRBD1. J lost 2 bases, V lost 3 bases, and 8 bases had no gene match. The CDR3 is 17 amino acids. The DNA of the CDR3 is TGTGCCAGCAGTTTCGGGACTGGACAGGGAAACACCGGGGAGCTGTTTTTT. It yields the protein CASSFGTGQGNTGELFF.

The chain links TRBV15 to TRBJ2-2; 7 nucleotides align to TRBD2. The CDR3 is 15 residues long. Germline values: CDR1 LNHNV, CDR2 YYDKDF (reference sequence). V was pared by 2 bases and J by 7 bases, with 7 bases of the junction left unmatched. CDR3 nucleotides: TGTGCCACCAGCAGATGGACTAGTCGGTTCGGGGAGCTGTTTTTT. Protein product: CATSRWTSRFGELFF.

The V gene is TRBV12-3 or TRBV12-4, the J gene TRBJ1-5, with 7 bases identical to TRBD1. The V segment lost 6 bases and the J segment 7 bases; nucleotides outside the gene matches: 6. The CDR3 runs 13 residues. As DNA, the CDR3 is TGTGCCAGCAGACAGGACAGGCGGCAGCCCCAGCATTTT. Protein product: CASRQDRRQPQHF.

The CDR3 reads CASSLGQGRGEQYF. Here the CDR3 DNA reads TGCGCCAGCAGCCTAGGACAGGGAAGGGGCGAGCAGTACTTC. J is TRBJ2-7 and V is TRBV4-1; TRBD1 aligns across 8 bases. The CDR3 consists of 14 residues. Trimming took 4 bases from V and 6 from J; bases not matched to a gene: 8. Germline CDR1 MGHRA, CDR2 YSYEKL.

The CDR3 sequence is CASSLSGAAGNTIYF. CDR3 DNA sequence: TGTGCCAGCAGCTTATCGGGGGCAGCTGGAAACACCATATATTTT. The chain has TRBV7-3 and TRBJ1-3, with D perhaps TRBD1 (6 bases). This CDR3 region has 15 residues. Deletions cut 2 bases from V and 2 bases from J, with 10 bases between. Germline lookup yields CDR1 SGHTA and CDR2 FQGTGA.